This T cell receptor (beta chain) was documented in a study of T-cell memory formation after mild COVID-19. Overall study context: The TCR clusters were mostly specific to one donor. Study-wide points: Whether day 37 second-wave clones are SARS-CoV-2-specific was not confirmed. CD8+ contracting clones occupied EMRA, while CD4+ ones occupied mainly CM and EM.

This clonotype was detected once. Its antigen is unknown. TCR alpha and TCR beta cDNA libraries carrying sample barcodes and UMIs came from 5'RACE with constant-segment primers. TCRdb re-analysed the 5' RACE reads in MiXCR, keeping a single row per CDR3 protein. The sample has about 420,000 distinct CDR3 sequences, 23% seen once. The CDR3 runs 16 residues. From germline, CDR1 is SGHRS and CDR2 YFSETQ. Deletions cut 4 bases from V and 3 bases from J, with 20 bases between. The chain recombines TRBV5-1 with TRBJ2-7; TRBD1 might be the D (6 bases). Sequenced input: PBMCs or a T cell subset sorted from them (not recorded which). The clonotype comes from an adult woman who had mild COVID-19 (a few samples of this study predate the infection). Cell type and time point are not known. The CDR3: CASSDPSPGTLYEQYF. The CDR3 bases are TGCGCCAGCAGCGACCCCTCCCCCGGGACACTCTACGAGCAGTACTTC.